The 7 T cell receptor beta chains reported below all come from one sample, sequenced in a study of T cell repertoires in cytomegalovirus infection. TCRdb reanalysed the reads using MiXCR and keeps one entry per CDR3 protein. The sample has under 250,000 distinct CDR3 sequences, approximately 7% seen once. Sequencing was done on a sample of PBMCs. Receptors were obtained from a human donor in good health (CMV status not recorded). Some clones in this sample may be carry-over from other donors' samples.

This clonotype was counted at least ten times. CDR3 protein: CASSEGLVGGELFF. The CDR3 nucleotides read TGCGCCAGCAGCGAAGGACTAGTGGGCGGGGAGCTGTTTTTT. The chain carries TRBV5-1 and TRBJ2-2; 7 positions agree with TRBD2. The CDR3 totals 14 residues. The J segment lost 7 bases and the V segment lost 4 bases, leaving 7 bases of the junction unmatched. Looked up from germline, CDR1 is SGHRS and CDR2 is YFSETQ.

This clonotype was counted at least ten times. CDR3 residues: CASSTQGDSYTF. The CDR3 DNA is TGCGCCAGCAGCACCCAGGGCGATAGCTACACCTTC. The rearrangement links TRBV5-1 to TRBJ1-2; D perhaps matches TRBD1 (5 bases). The CDR3 runs 12 residues. Trimming stripped 4 bases from V and 9 bases from J, with 13 bases between. Per germline, CDR1 SGHRS and CDR2 YFSETQ.

This clonotype was recorded at least ten times. The V call is TRBV28, the J call TRBJ2-3; 7 positions agree with TRBD2. The trim removed 5 bases at V and 1 base at J, leaving 9 bases unmatched. Germline V gene sequence: CDR1 MDHEN, CDR2 SYDVKM. The CDR3 runs to 16 residues. The CDR3 DNA is TGTGCCAGCAGTGAGGAGCGGGGCAGACGCACAGATACGCAGTATTTT. Translated: CASSEERGRRTDTQYF.

At least ten counts were recorded for this clonotype. An end of the junction does not agree with germline; a read error may underlie this. This chain uses TRBV7-2 with TRBJ2-5; 8 bases fit TRBD2. Germline lookup yields CDR1 SGHTA and CDR2 FQGNSA. CDR3 size: 18 residues. The CDR3 coding sequence is TGTGCCAGCAGCCTAGCCCGGGGGGGGCCTCTTTCTGGAGAGACCCAGTACTTC. As protein: CASSLARGGPLSGETQYF.

At least ten counts were recorded for this clonotype. The V and J genes are TRBV20-1 and TRBJ2-3; TRBD2 aligns across 7 bases. J lost 0 bases, V lost 1 base, and 7 bases had no gene match. Germline CDR1 reads DFQATT; CDR2 reads SNEGSKA (reference sequence). The CDR3 has 16 residues. Here the CDR3 reads CSARAERGRSTDTQYF. CDR3 coding DNA: TGCAGTGCTAGAGCGGAGCGGGGAAGAAGCACAGATACGCAGTATTTT.

This clonotype has more than one count but fewer than ten. J is TRBJ2-2 and V is TRBV10-2; 7 positions agree with TRBD2. Germline V gives CDR1 WSHSY, CDR2 SAAADI. Losses at the gene ends were 3 bases for V and 4 bases for J; bases not matched to a gene: 5. There are 15 residues in the CDR3. CDR3 in DNA: TGCGCCAGCAGTGATTGGGGAGGGAGCACCGGGGAGCTGTTTTTT. Translating gives CASSDWGGSTGELFF.

The chain recombines TRBV5-1 with TRBJ2-7; perhaps TRBD1 as D (5 bases). The CDR3 runs to 13 residues. Germline assignment: CDR1 SGHRS and CDR2 YFSETQ. V dropped 3 bases and J dropped 6 bases, with 13 bases sitting between them. The CDR3 DNA reads as TGCGCCAGCAGCTCCGGGCAGGGTGGCGAGCAGTACTTC. It specifies CASSSGQGGEQYF.